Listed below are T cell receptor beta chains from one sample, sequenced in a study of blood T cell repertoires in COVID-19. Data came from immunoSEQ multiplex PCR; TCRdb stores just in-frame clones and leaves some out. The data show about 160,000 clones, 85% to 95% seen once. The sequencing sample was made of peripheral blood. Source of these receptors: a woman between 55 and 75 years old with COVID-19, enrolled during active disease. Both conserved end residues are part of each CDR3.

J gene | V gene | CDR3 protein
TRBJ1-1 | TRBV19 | CASSLRQGGYTEAFF
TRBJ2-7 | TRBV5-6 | CASSRDRGPYEQYF
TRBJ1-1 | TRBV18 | CASSPKAGTNTEAFF
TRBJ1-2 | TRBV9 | CASSVDSPGGYTF
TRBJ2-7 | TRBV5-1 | CASSGTSGGPYEQYF
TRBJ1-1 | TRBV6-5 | CASSLHRNTEAFF
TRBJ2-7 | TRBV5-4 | CASSGQHSYEQYF
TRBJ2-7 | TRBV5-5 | CASRTALGDSYEQYF
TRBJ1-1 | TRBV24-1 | CATSAVTGHGFKTEAFF
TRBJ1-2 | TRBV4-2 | CASSHPRRGTFDGYTF
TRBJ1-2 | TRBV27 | CASSLSIGGELAARGYTF
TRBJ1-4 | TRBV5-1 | CASSPATAGPNEKLFF
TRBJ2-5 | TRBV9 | CASSATGGYETQYF
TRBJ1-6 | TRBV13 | CASNRDRGLDSPLHF
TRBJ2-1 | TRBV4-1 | CASSHSIRSAREQFF
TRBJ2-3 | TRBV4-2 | CASSQDLRDIGTQYF
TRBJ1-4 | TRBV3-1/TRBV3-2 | CASSQGEGGGGEKLFF
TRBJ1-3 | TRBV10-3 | CAISARVGTAGNTIYF
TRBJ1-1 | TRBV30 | CAWSAGQGLDTEAFF
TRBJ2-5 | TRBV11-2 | CASSLTSGGFQETQYF
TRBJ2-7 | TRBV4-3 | CASSQESLLSYEQYF
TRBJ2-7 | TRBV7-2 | CASSSRGGISYEQYF
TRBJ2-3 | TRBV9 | CASKQDGTDTQYF
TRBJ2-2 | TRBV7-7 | CASSPTQGTGELFF
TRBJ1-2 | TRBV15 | CATSRGGGYGYTF
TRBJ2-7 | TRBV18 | CASSPDVRRGEQYF
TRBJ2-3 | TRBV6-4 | CASSVNRQGGTDTQYF
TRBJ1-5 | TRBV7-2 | CASSLLSQGTSNQPQHF
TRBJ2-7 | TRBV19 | CASRDRAGEQYF
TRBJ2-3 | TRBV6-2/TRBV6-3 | CASSTDRWVPDTQYF
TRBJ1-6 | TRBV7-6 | CASSLVGTENSPLHF
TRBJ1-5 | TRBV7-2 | CASSSSGLSNQPQHF
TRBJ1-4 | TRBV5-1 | CASSSSVGADEKLFF
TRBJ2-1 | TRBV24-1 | CATSETRLAGSDEQFF
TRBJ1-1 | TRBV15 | CATREVTYSNTEAFF
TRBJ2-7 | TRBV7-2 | CASSLGSGQTYEQYF
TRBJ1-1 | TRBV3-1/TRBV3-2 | CASSPGSEAFF
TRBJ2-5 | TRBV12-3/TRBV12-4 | CASSQTGGTQYF
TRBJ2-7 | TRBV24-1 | CATSDTYEQYF
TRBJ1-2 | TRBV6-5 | CASGRGVLGYTF
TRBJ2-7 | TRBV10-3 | CAISGGTGGTYGQYF
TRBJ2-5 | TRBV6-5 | CAIRTEETQYF
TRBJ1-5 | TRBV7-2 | CASSEGQGAQPQHF
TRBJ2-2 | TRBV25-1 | CASSSGTGGPGELFF
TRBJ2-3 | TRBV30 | CAWSPTLADGTDTQYF
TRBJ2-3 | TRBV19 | CASSIDQASTDTQYF
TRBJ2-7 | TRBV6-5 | CASSPRQGGSYEQYF
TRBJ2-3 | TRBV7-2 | CASSLVAPDTQYF
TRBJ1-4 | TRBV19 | CASSIGGGTGSNEKLFF
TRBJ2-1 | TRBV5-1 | CASSRGIGLPSFYNEQFF
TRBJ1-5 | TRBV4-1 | CASSPGTDNQPQHF
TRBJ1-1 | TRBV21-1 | CASSEELGQEALSTEAFF
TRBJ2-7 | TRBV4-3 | CASSQDGLAGDPEQYF